The present T cell receptor (beta chain) was sequenced within a study of T cell changes during pregnancy in multiple sclerosis. The germline CDR1 and CDR2 sequences are SGHAT and FQNNGV. Trimming shortened V by 1 base and J by 0 bases, and 11 bases separated the two germline ends. The CDR3 totals 16 residues. This clone was seen just once. Profiling relied on immunoSEQ multiplex PCR, and the TCRdb table lists in-frame clones only, not all of them. The sample carries over 50,000 clones, 75% to 90% recorded once. The sequences come from CD4+ T cells from peripheral blood mononuclear cells, collected in the third trimester of pregnancy. The rearrangement links TRBV11-2 to TRBJ2-3, with D tentatively TRBD2 (6 bases). This TCR was sampled from a female donor with multiple sclerosis, enrolled in a pregnancy study. The CDR3 region is CASSLGGAGSTDTQYF. The CDR3 region has the DNA TGTGCCAGCAGCTTAGGCGGGGCGGGGAGCACAGATACGCAGTATTTT. Variable domain in full (rest from reference TRBV11-2 and TRBJ2-3): EAGVAQSPRYKIIEKRQSVAFWCNPISGHATLYWYQQILGQGPKLLIQFQNNGVVDDSQLPKDRFSAERLKGVDSTLKIQPAKLEDSAVYLCASSLGGAGSTDTQYFGPGTRLTVL.